This T cell receptor beta chain appears in the sequencing data of a study of cytomegalovirus exposure and HLA in healthy donors. The CDR3 has 15 residues. J gave up 6 bases and V 2 bases, and 9 bases lay outside the gene matches. Germline CDR1 MNHEY, CDR2 SVGAGI. The PCR ran on 60 Vbeta and 13 Jbeta primers. Sequenced by immunoSEQ multiplex PCR; TCRdb stores in-frame clones only, minus some. This table has under 150,000 clones, over 70% appearing once. The clonotype comes from a woman aged 18-29 years in good health and CMV-seronegative. Input material: PBMCs. This chain links TRBV6-5 with TRBJ1-2; the match to TRBD1 covers 7 bases. The CDR3 region is CASSYTLRDSDGYTF. The CDR3 bases are TGTGCCAGCAGTTACACACTCCGGGACAGCGATGGCTACACCTTC.